Listed below are T cell receptor beta chains from one sample, sequenced in a study of identical twins. TCRdb passed the 5' RACE reads through MiXCR, listing each CDR3 protein once. The sample contains 500,000 to 700,000 distinct CDR3 sequences, roughly 7.1% of which appear only once. These data are also associated with another study on yellow fever vaccine responses in identical twins.

The specimen sequenced was PBMCs. These receptors all come from a young woman in good health. CDR3s include the opening cysteine and the closing phenylalanine or tryptophan. The order of the fields is V gene, D gene, J gene, clone size, CDR3 protein, CDR3 DNA. D genes are given only for firm matches. Expanded clones get a size class; other rows say once, few or many, or leave the size out.

V: TRBV2
D: TRBD1
J: TRBJ2-4
size: many
CDR3: CASRNPGTGASGVRNIQYF
DNA: TGTGCCAGCAGGAACCCCGGGACAGGGGCCTCAGGGGTGCGAAACATTCAGTACTTC

V: TRBV4-1
D: -
J: TRBJ2-1
size: few
CDR3: CASSPRGGERNEQFF
DNA: TGCGCCAGCAGCCCCCGCGGCGGGGAGCGCAATGAGCAGTTCTTC

V: TRBV6-2/TRBV6-3
D: TRBD2
J: TRBJ2-1
size: few
CDR3: CASSYPSGGAVNEQFF
DNA: TGTGCCAGCAGTTACCCAAGCGGGGGGGCCGTTAATGAGCAGTTCTTC

V: TRBV7-9
D: TRBD1
J: TRBJ1-5
size: few
CDR3: CASSSQGASNQPQHF
DNA: TGTGCCAGCAGCTCACAGGGGGCGAGCAATCAGCCCCAGCATTTT

V: TRBV6-5
D: TRBD2
J: TRBJ2-1
size: -
CDR3: CASSYSRVLAGGHNEQFF
DNA: TGTGCCAGCAGTTACTCCCGGGTCCTAGCGGGGGGGCACAATGAGCAGTTCTTC

V: TRBV9
D: -
J: TRBJ2-1
size: -
CDR3: CASSVRSSYNEQFF
DNA: TGTGCCAGCAGCGTGCGGAGCTCCTACAATGAGCAGTTCTTC

V: TRBV5-1
D: TRBD2
J: TRBJ2-3
size: few
CDR3: CASTLLAENTDTQYF
DNA: TGCGCCAGCACCTTACTAGCGGAAAACACAGATACGCAGTATTTT

V: TRBV24-1
D: -
J: TRBJ1-5
size: -
CDR3: CATCTSRDPNQPQHF
DNA: TGTGCCACCTGTACTTCCAGGGACCCCAATCAGCCCCAGCATTTT

V: TRBV5-1
D: -
J: TRBJ2-3
size: many
CDR3: CASSLSSGLTDTQYF
DNA: TGCGCCAGCAGCTTGTCGAGCGGGCTCACAGATACGCAGTATTTT

V: TRBV4-1
D: TRBD1
J: TRBJ1-2
size: many
CDR3: CASSQEGDRGSYGYTF
DNA: TGCGCCAGCAGCCAAGAAGGCGACAGGGGATCCTATGGCTACACCTTC

V: TRBV20-1
D: -
J: TRBJ1-1
size: few
CDR3: CSATAPFGSTEAFF
DNA: TGCAGTGCAACTGCCCCGTTTGGGAGCACTGAAGCTTTCTTT

V: TRBV5-1
D: TRBD1
J: TRBJ1-1
size: many
CDR3: CASSLERTGNTEAFF
DNA: TGCGCCAGCAGCTTGGAGAGGACAGGAAACACTGAAGCTTTCTTT

V: TRBV7-9
D: TRBD2
J: TRBJ2-1
size: many
CDR3: CASSLAVSGDYNEQFF
DNA: TGTGCCAGCAGCTTAGCTGTTAGCGGGGATTACAATGAGCAGTTCTTC

V: TRBV27
D: TRBD2
J: TRBJ2-7
size: -
CDR3: CASSLAGASEQYF
DNA: TGTGCCAGCAGTCTAGCGGGAGCCTCCGAGCAGTACTTC

V: TRBV5-1
D: TRBD1
J: TRBJ2-1
size: -
CDR3: CASSQDRVLGEQFF
DNA: TGCGCCAGCAGCCAAGACAGGGTTTTAGGTGAGCAGTTCTTC

V: TRBV28
D: TRBD1
J: TRBJ2-4
size: -
CDR3: CAIGTAFTAKNIQYF
DNA: TGTGCCATCGGGACAGCTTTCACGGCCAAAAACATTCAGTACTTC

V: TRBV27
D: -
J: TRBJ2-2
size: many
CDR3: CASSLYGELFF
DNA: TGTGCCAGCAGTTTATACGGGGAGCTGTTTTTT

V: TRBV2
D: -
J: TRBJ2-2
size: many
CDR3: CASSVGTNTGELFF
DNA: TGTGCCAGCAGTGTGGGGACAAACACCGGGGAGCTGTTTTTT

V: TRBV6-6
D: -
J: TRBJ1-1
size: many
CDR3: CASSYVGSEAFF
DNA: TGTGCCAGCAGTTACGTCGGGTCTGAAGCTTTCTTT

V: TRBV18
D: TRBD1
J: TRBJ1-3
size: -
CDR3: CASSPGVTGSSGNTIYF
DNA: TGTGCCAGCTCACCGGGGGTGACAGGGAGCTCTGGAAACACCATATATTTT

V: TRBV7-8
D: TRBD1
J: TRBJ2-1
size: many
CDR3: CASSPRTGGTYNEQFF
DNA: TGTGCCAGCAGCCCACGGACAGGGGGAACCTACAATGAGCAGTTCTTC

V: TRBV5-6
D: -
J: TRBJ1-1
size: few
CDR3: CASSLEGDPSGREAFF
DNA: TGTGCCAGCAGCCTGGAGGGAGACCCCTCGGGGCGTGAAGCTTTCTTT